This is a list of T cell receptor beta chains from one sample in a study of cytomegalovirus exposure and HLA in healthy donors. Profiling relied on immunoSEQ multiplex PCR, and the TCRdb table lists in-frame clones only, not all of them. The data show some 140,000 clones, 70% to 75% seen once. The sequencing sample was made of PBMCs. The receptors derive from a man aged 25-45 years in good health and CMV-seronegative. Each CDR3 is given with its conserved first and last residue. The D gene is left open where the match is weak. Size is stated for part of the rows, as once, few or many counts, or as a class when the clone is expanded.

cdr3_aa,cdr3_nt,j_call,v_call,d_call,clone_size
CATSRVRTGGSEKLFF,TGTGCCACCAGCAGAGTACGGACAGGGGGGAGCGAAAAACTGTTTTTT,TRBJ1-4,TRBV15,TRBD1,-
CAGNLGQGGGTEAFF,TGTGCCGGGAACCTCGGACAGGGCGGAGGGACTGAAGCTTTCTTT,TRBJ1-1,TRBV2,TRBD1,-
CASSEQQGNGELFF,TGTGCCAGCAGTGAACAGCAGGGGAACGGGGAGCTGTTTTTT,TRBJ2-2,TRBV2,-,-
CASSPGKETQYF,TGCGCCAGCAGTCCAGGGAAAGAGACCCAGTACTTC,TRBJ2-5,TRBV10-2,-,-
CASSYRAGNTGELFF,TGTGCCAGCAGCTACCGGGCGGGGAACACCGGGGAGCTGTTTTTT,TRBJ2-2,TRBV5-6,-,few
CASSIAPQDLYGYTF,TGTGCCAGTAGTATAGCCCCCCAGGATTTATATGGCTACACCTTC,TRBJ1-2,TRBV19,-,-
CASSGSGVSDTQYF,TGTGCCAGCAGTGGTAGCGGGGTCTCAGATACGCAGTATTTT,TRBJ2-3,TRBV2,TRBD2,-
CASSVGDRVYEQYF,TGTGCCAGCAGCGTAGGAGACAGGGTCTACGAGCAGTACTTC,TRBJ2-7,TRBV9,TRBD1,few
CASSRDQTVNTEAFF,TGTGCCAGTAGTAGAGATCAGACAGTGAACACTGAAGCTTTCTTT,TRBJ1-1,TRBV19,-,-
CASSDSGRGTEAFF,TGTGCCAGCAGTGACTCAGGGCGAGGCACTGAAGCTTTCTTT,TRBJ1-1,TRBV25-1,-,-
CSAGLAATDTQYF,TGCAGCGCCGGACTAGCGGCCACAGATACGCAGTATTTT,TRBJ2-3,TRBV29-1,TRBD2,-
CASSWGGVTGKANTGELFF,TGTGCCAGCAGCTGGGGGGGGGTTACAGGGAAAGCAAACACCGGGGAGCTGTTTTTT,TRBJ2-2,TRBV5-4,-,-
CASSVGSRLSYEQYF,TGTGCCAGCAGCGTAGGAAGTAGACTCTCCTACGAGCAGTACTTC,TRBJ2-7,TRBV9,-,-
CASSYGQGNQPQHF,TGTGCCAGCAGTTACGGTCAGGGTAATCAGCCCCAGCATTTT,TRBJ1-5,TRBV6-5,-,-
CASSSTSGVLETQYF,TGTGCCAGCAGCTCCACTAGCGGGGTTTTGGAGACCCAGTACTTC,TRBJ2-5,TRBV5-6,TRBD2,-
CASSFVFQSYEQYF,TGTGCCAGCAGCTTTGTCTTCCAGTCCTACGAGCAGTACTTC,TRBJ2-7,TRBV5-5,-,few